Each of the 22 T cell receptor beta chains below was sequenced from the same sample in a study of blood T cell repertoires in COVID-19. Measured with immunoSEQ multiplex PCR; TCRdb has only the in-frame clones, and not every one. The data hold a few hundred thousand clones, with 75% to 90% observed a single time. Sample: PBMCs or T cells enriched from blood (not recorded which). The receptors originated from a middle-aged man who had recovered from COVID-19.

This clone was seen only once. The rearrangement uses TRBV18 and TRBJ2-3; no firm D call. Trimming left V 6 bases short and J 1 base short, with 14 bases between. CDR1 is KGHSH and CDR2 is LQKENI in the germline V gene. This CDR3 spans 15 amino acids. CDR3 nucleotides: TGTGCCAGCTCCTACGAGACTCCTGGCACAGATACGCAGTATTTT. As protein: CASSYETPGTDTQYF. Based on the CDR3 plus reference TRBV18 and TRBJ2-3, the full variable domain is NAGVMQNPRHLVRRRGQEARLRCSPMKGHSHVYWYRQLPEEGLKFMVYLQKENIIDESGMPKERFSAEFPKEGPSILRIQQVVRGDSAAYFCASSYETPGTDTQYFGPGTRLTVL.

V usage is TRBV5-6 and J usage is TRBJ1-1; tentative D call: TRBD1 (5 bases). This CDR3 has 13 residues. The V end lost 1 base, the J end lost 7 bases, and 11 bases lay between the germline ends. Germline V lookup: CDR1 SGHDT, CDR2 YYEEEE. CDR3 in DNA: TGTGCCAGCAGCTTGATTCGGGGGGTTGAAGCTTTCTTT. Its translation: CASSLIRGVEAFF.

The chain has TRBV24-1 and TRBJ2-1, with 9 positions matching TRBD1. The CDR3 is made up of 21 amino acids. V trimming: 5 bases; J trimming: 1 base; junction bases outside the gene matches: 20. Germline CDR1 KGHDR, CDR2 SFDVKD. The DNA of the CDR3 is TGTGCCACCAGTGCAACCCAGTCCCGGGACAGGGTCCTGGGGTCCTACAATGAGCAGTTCTTC. Encoded protein: CATSATQSRDRVLGSYNEQFF.

This chain connects TRBV18 to TRBJ2-3; 7 bases fit TRBD1. Germline assignment: CDR1 KGHSH and CDR2 LQKENI. J lost 2 bases, V lost 5 bases, and 10 bases had no gene match. The CDR3 runs to 16 residues. CDR3 in amino acids: CASSNDRARVTDTQYF. Written as DNA, the CDR3 is TGTGCCAGCTCAAACGACAGGGCACGGGTCACAGATACGCAGTATTTT.

The rearrangement links TRBV6-5 to TRBJ2-7; TRBD2 aligns across 11 bases. Germline V lookup: CDR1 MNHEY, CDR2 SVGAGI. The V and J ends lost 5 bases and 0 bases, in that order; junction bases with no gene match: 3. The CDR3 length is 15 residues. The CDR3 sequence is CASSIAGGGSYEQYF. The CDR3 DNA is TGTGCCAGCAGTATAGCGGGAGGGGGCTCCTACGAGCAGTACTTC.

V is TRBV10-2 and J is TRBJ1-4; no clear D gene. Trimming shortened V by 3 bases and J by 6 bases, and 14 bases separated the two germline ends. Germline lookup yields CDR1 WSHSY and CDR2 SAAADI. This CDR3 has 15 amino acids. The CDR3 spells CASSDLAGSHEKLFF. The CDR3 DNA reads TGCGCCAGCAGTGACCTCGCCGGGTCTCATGAAAAACTGTTTTTT.

The rearrangement joins TRBV27 to TRBJ2-2; no firm D call. Looked up from germline, CDR1 is MNHEY and CDR2 is SMNVEV (reference sequence). The CDR3 extends over 15 amino acids. With 9 bases removed from V and 6 bases from J, the gap between germline ends came to 20 bases. The CDR3 sequence: CASTWVGWSSGELFF. CDR3 bases: TGTGCCAGTACCTGGGTGGGCTGGTCGTCCGGGGAGCTGTTTTTT.

Only a few counts were recorded for this clone. The rearrangement joins TRBV19 to TRBJ2-7; 8 bases fit TRBD1. J was trimmed by 6 bases and V by 5 bases; bases with no gene match: 9. CDR3 length: 14 residues. Germline V CDR1 and CDR2: LNHDA, SQIVND (reference sequence). The CDR3 reads CASSWTGLGGEQYF. The CDR3 nucleotides read TGTGCCAGTAGTTGGACAGGGCTTGGAGGCGAGCAGTACTTC.

The rearrangement uses TRBV5-5 and TRBJ2-7; possible D gene TRBD2, 6 bases. This CDR3 has 13 residues. Deletions cut 1 base from V and 4 bases from J, with 9 bases between. The germline gives CDR1 SGHKS, CDR2 YYEKEE (reference sequence). CDR3 in DNA: TGTGCCAGCAGCTTGTGGGAGGCATACGAGCAGTACTTC. Protein sequence: CASSLWEAYEQYF.

The J gene is TRBJ2-1, the V gene TRBV29-1, with D uncertain. Trimming took 3 bases from V and 0 from J, leaving 12 bases between them. Per germline, CDR1 SQVTM and CDR2 ANQGSEA. The CDR3 sequence is 15 residues long. The CDR3 nucleotides are TGCAGCGTTGAGGAGCAGCTGAGCTCCTACAATGAGCAGTTCTTC. Translating gives CSVEEQLSSYNEQFF.

The rearrangement uses TRBV19 and TRBJ2-7, with TRBD2 identical over 7 bases. Losses at the gene ends were 3 bases for V and 2 bases for J; bases not matched to a gene: 4. The germline V gene has CDR1 LNHDA and CDR2 SQIVND (reference sequence). The CDR3 covers 14 residues. The CDR3 reads CASSIPGGAYEQYF. CDR3 coding DNA: TGTGCCAGTAGTATTCCGGGAGGAGCCTACGAGCAGTACTTC. The full variable domain, in which reference TRBV19 and TRBJ2-7 provide the parts outside the CDR3, is DGGITQSPKYLFRKEGQNVTLSCEQNLNHDAMYWYRQDPGQGLRLIYYSQIVNDFQKGDIAEGYSVSREKKESFPLTVTSAQKNPTAFYLCASSIPGGAYEQYFGPGTRLTVT.

The chain recombines TRBV30 with TRBJ2-7, with D possibly matching TRBD1 (5 bases). The CDR3 sequence is 12 residues long. The V end was cut by 0 bases, the J end by 6 bases, with 9 bases between. Germline assignment: CDR1 GTSNPN and CDR2 SVGIG (reference sequence). This CDR3 reads CAWSVQGVEQYF. CDR3 DNA sequence: TGTGCCTGGAGTGTACAAGGGGTCGAGCAGTACTTC. The full variable domain, its missing parts supplied by reference TRBV30 and TRBJ2-7, is SQTIHQWPATLVQPVGSPLSLECTVEGTSNPNLYWYRQAAGRGLQLLFYSVGIGQISSEVPQNLSASRPQDRQFILSSKKLLLSDSGFYLCAWSVQGVEQYFGPGTRLTVT.

This clone occurred a few times. This rearrangement joins TRBV27 to TRBJ2-1, with 7 bases aligning to TRBD2. CDR3 length equals 16 residues. Losses at the gene ends were 6 bases for V and 4 bases for J; bases not matched to a gene: 12. CDR1 and CDR2 (germline): MNHEY, SMNVEV (reference sequence). In DNA, the CDR3 is TGTGCCAGCAGCCTTTCGGGGAGGGCGGGTTACAATGAGCAGTTCTTC. Protein product: CASSLSGRAGYNEQFF.

The chain is built from TRBV19 and TRBJ2-3; 8 bases are a match to TRBD2. The germline CDR1 and CDR2 sequences are LNHDA and SQIVND (reference sequence). The V segment lost 6 bases and the J segment 4 bases; nucleotides outside the gene matches: 3. The CDR3 sequence is 13 residues long. The CDR3 is CASSREGADTQYF. DNA of the CDR3: TGTGCCAGTAGCCGGGAGGGCGCAGATACGCAGTATTTT.

This chain uses TRBV25-1 with TRBJ1-2; no firm D call. V was shortened by 3 bases and J by 7 bases, with 15 bases between the two germline ends. This CDR3 has 14 amino acids. Germline V gene sequence: CDR1 MGHDK, CDR2 SYGVNS. This CDR3 is CASSDRGAWSGYTF. The CDR3 DNA reads as TGTGCCAGCAGTGACCGGGGAGCCTGGAGTGGCTACACCTTC.

The chain couples TRBV14 to TRBJ1-2; 8 bases are a match to TRBD1. J lost 2 bases, V lost 0 bases, and 2 bases had no gene match. The length of the CDR3 is 15 residues. Germline V gene data show CDR1 as SGHDN and CDR2 as FVKESK. The CDR3 nucleotides are TGTGCCAGCAGCCAAGATCGGGACAGGAACTATGGCTACACCTTC. Amino acid sequence: CASSQDRDRNYGYTF.

The genes are TRBV5-1 and TRBJ1-1; D gene uncertain. The germline V gene has CDR1 SGHRS and CDR2 YFSETQ. CDR3 length equals 15 residues. Trimming removed 4 bases from V and 4 bases from J, with 17 bases in between. The CDR3 sequence: CASSPNLVGSTEAFF. CDR3 coding DNA: TGCGCCAGCAGCCCCAATCTAGTTGGGTCCACTGAAGCTTTCTTT.

Comment on this clone: The same CDR3 also results from other DNA sequences found in this sample. J is TRBJ2-7 and V is TRBV3-1 (or the pseudogene TRBV3-2), with D hard to call. CDR3 size: 12 residues. In germline, CDR1 is LGHDT, CDR2 YNNKEL (reference sequence). The V and J ends lost 1 base and 6 bases respectively, with 7 bases between them. The CDR3 DNA reads TGTGCCAGCAGCCAAGGTCGAGGCGAGCAGTACTTC. Protein product: CASSQGRGEQYF.

The CDR3 region has the DNA TGTGCCAGCAGCTTGCCCCCCGGGGGCGAGCAGTACTTC. Translated, it gives CASSLPPGGEQYF. This chain links TRBV5-4 with TRBJ2-7, with D perhaps TRBD2 (6 bases). The CDR3 has 13 amino acids. V shed 1 base and J shed 6 bases, with 11 bases lying between them. Germline CDR1 SGHNT, CDR2 YYREEE (reference sequence).

This rearrangement joins TRBV29-1 to TRBJ1-4; weak D call: TRBD1 (6 bases). This CDR3 contains 14 residues. Germline V lookup: CDR1 SQVTM, CDR2 ANQGSEA. V lost 6 bases, J lost 7 bases, and 18 bases lay in between. The CDR3 region is CSVGVGGGSEKLFF. In DNA form, the CDR3 reads TGCAGCGTGGGCGTCGGGGGGGGCAGTGAAAAACTGTTTTTT. Full variable domain (outside the CDR3, taken from reference TRBV29-1 and TRBJ1-4): SAVISQKPSRDICQRGTSLTIQCQVDSQVTMMFWYRQQPGQSLTLIATANQGSEATYESGFVIDKFPISRPNLTFSTLTVSNMSPEDSSIYLCSVGVGGGSEKLFFGSGTQLSVL.

V usage is TRBV5-1 and J usage is TRBJ2-1; 7 bases agree with TRBD1. Germline CDR1 and CDR2: SGHRS and YFSETQ. The CDR3 sequence is 14 residues long. Unmatched junction bases numbered 3, after V lost 6 bases and J lost 0 bases. CDR3 loop: CASKDRSSYNEQFF. The CDR3 DNA follows: TGCGCCAGCAAGGACAGGAGCTCCTACAATGAGCAGTTCTTC.

The gene calls are TRBV4-1 and TRBJ2-1, with D maybe TRBD2 (6 bases). The CDR3 extends over 17 amino acids. Trimming shortened V by 1 base and J by 1 base, and 14 bases separated the two germline ends. Per germline, CDR1 MGHRA and CDR2 YSYEKL. CDR3 nucleotide sequence: TGCGCCAGCAGCCAAGCAGCGGGTCAAACGTCCTACAATGAGCAGTTCTTC. Translation gives CASSQAAGQTSYNEQFF.